Included here is one T cell receptor (beta chain) sequence, with context. V was pared by 5 bases and J by 2 bases, with 7 bases between. This CDR3 is built from 12 residues. The germline gives CDR1 MDHEN, CDR2 SYDVKM. The data were taken from a study of blood T cell repertoires in COVID-19. Study details: Acute-phase and convalescent COVID-19 samples originated in the United States, Italy and Spain. PBMCs, B-cell-depleted T cells, or T cells were the source of the cDNA or gDNA that made up the material.

Original processing methods: Cell counts per sample came from amplifying reference gene primers. Clones were sequenced by immunoSEQ multiplex PCR, and TCRdb holds only the in-frame ones, with some missing. For V, J and clone size, that table is used; D and trimming come from the DNA. Among 400,000 to 550,000 clones listed, 80% to 90% were seen once. The V and J genes are TRBV28 and TRBJ2-7, with no clear D. Specimen: peripheral blood. This clonotype originated in a woman in her 30s with acute or convalescent COVID-19. The CDR3 nucleotides read TGTGCCAGCAGTCAACAGACCTACGAGCAGTACTTC. It encodes CASSQQTYEQYF.